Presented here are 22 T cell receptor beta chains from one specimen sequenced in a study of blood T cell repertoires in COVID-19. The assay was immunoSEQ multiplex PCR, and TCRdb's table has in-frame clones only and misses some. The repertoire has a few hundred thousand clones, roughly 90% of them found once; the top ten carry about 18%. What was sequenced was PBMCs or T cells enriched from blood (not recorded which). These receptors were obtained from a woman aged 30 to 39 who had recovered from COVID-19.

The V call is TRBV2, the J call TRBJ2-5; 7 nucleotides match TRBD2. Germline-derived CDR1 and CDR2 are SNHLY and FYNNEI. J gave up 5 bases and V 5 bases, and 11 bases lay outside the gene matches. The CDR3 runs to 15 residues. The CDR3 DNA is TGTGCCAGCAGTACGCTGAGGACCGGGAGGGAGACCCAGTACTTC. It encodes CASSTLRTGRETQYF.

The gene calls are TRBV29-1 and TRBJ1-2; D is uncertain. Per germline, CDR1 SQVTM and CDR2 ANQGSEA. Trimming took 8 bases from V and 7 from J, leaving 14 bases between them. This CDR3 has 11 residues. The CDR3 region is CSSRDSFGYTF. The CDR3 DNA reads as TGCAGCTCACGAGATTCTTTTGGCTACACCTTC.

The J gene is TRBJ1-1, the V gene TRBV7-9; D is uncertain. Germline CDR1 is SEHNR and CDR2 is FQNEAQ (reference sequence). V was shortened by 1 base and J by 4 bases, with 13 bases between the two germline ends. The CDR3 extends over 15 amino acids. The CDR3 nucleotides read TGTGCCAGCAGCTTAGGTCCGGGGAGGCTCACTGAAGCTTTCTTT. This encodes CASSLGPGRLTEAFF. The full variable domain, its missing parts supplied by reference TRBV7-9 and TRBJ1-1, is DTGVSQNPRHKITKRGQNVTFRCDPISEHNRLYWYRQTLGQGPEFLTYFQNEAQLEKSRLLSDRFSAERPKGSFSTLEIQRTEQGDSAMYLCASSLGPGRLTEAFFGQGTRLTVV.

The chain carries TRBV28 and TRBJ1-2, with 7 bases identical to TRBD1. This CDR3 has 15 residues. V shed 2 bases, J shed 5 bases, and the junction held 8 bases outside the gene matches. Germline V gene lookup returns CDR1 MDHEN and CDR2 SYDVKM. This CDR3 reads CASSLRGRGNYGYTF. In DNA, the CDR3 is TGTGCCAGCAGTTTAAGGGGCAGGGGGAATTATGGCTACACCTTC.

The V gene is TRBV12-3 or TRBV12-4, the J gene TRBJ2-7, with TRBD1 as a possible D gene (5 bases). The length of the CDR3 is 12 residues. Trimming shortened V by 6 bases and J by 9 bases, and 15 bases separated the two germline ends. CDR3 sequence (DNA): TGTGCCAGCAGCCGTGTCCAGGGTTGGCAGTACTTC. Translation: CASSRVQGWQYF.

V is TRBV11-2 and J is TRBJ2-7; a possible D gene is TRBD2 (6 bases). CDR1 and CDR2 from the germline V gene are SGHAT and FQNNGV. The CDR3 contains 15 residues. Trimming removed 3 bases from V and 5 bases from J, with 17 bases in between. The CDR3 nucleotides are TGTGCCAGCAGCTTCCTGGGACTGACCTTGGACGAGCAGTACTTC. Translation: CASSFLGLTLDEQYF. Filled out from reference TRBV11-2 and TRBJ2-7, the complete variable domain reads EAGVAQSPRYKIIEKRQSVAFWCNPISGHATLYWYQQILGQGPKLLIQFQNNGVVDDSQLPKDRFSAERLKGVDSTLKIQPAKLEDSAVYLCASSFLGLTLDEQYFGPGTRLTVT.

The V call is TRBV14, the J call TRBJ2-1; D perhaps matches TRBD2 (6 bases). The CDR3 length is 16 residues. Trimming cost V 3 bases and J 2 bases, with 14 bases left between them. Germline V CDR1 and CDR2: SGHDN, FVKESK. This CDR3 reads CASSHRLAEPYNEQFF. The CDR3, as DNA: TGTGCCAGCAGCCACCGTTTAGCGGAGCCCTACAATGAGCAGTTCTTC.

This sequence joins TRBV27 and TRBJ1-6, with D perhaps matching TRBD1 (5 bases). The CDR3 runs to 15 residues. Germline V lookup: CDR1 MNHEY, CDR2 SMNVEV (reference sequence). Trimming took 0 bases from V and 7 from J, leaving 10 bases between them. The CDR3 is CASSLSGTANSPLHF. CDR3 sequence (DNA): TGTGCCAGCAGTTTATCGGGGACTGCCAATTCACCCCTCCACTTT.

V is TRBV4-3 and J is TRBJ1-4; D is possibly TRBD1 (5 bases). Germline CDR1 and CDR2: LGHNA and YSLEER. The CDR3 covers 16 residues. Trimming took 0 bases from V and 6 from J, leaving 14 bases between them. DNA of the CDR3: TGCGCCAGCAGCCAAGAGCTAACGGGCAGGGATGAAAAACTGTTTTTT. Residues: CASSQELTGRDEKLFF.

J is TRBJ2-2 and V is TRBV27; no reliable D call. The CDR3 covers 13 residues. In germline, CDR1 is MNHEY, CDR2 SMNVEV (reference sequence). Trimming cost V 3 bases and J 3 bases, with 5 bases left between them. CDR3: CASSLRYTGELFF. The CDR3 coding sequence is TGTGCCAGCAGTTTGCGGTACACCGGGGAGCTGTTTTTT.

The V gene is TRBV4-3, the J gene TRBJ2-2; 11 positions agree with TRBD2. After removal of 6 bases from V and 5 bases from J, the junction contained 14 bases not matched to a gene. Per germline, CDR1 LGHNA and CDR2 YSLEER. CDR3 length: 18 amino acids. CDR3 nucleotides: TGCGCCAGCAGTCTCACTGTGACCGGGACTAGCGGAACCGGGGAGCTGTTTTTT. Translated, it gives CASSLTVTGTSGTGELFF.

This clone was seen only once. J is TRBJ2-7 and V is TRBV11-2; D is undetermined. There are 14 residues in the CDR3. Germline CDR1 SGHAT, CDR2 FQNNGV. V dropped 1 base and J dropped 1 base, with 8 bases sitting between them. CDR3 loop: CASSLAPLSYEQYF. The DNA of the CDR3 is TGTGCCAGCAGCTTAGCACCACTGTCCTACGAGCAGTACTTC.

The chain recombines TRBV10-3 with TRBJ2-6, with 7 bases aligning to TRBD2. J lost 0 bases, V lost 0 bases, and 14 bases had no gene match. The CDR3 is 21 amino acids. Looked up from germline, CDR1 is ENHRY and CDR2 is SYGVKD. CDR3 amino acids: CAISESHGKGTKDSGANVLTF. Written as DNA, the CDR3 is TGTGCCATCAGTGAGTCGCACGGAAAGGGGACTAAAGACTCTGGGGCCAACGTCCTGACTTTC.

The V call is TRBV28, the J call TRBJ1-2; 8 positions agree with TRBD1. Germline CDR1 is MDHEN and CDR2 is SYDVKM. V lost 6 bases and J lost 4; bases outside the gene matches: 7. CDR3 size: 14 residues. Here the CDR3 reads CASRTGQGGYGYTF. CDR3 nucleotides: TGTGCCAGCAGAACCGGACAGGGTGGCTATGGCTACACCTTC.

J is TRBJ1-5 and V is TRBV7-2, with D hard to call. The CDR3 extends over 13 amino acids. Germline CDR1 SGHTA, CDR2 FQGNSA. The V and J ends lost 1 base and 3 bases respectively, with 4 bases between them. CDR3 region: CASSLDYNQPQHF. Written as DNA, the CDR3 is TGTGCCAGCAGCTTAGACTACAATCAGCCCCAGCATTTT.

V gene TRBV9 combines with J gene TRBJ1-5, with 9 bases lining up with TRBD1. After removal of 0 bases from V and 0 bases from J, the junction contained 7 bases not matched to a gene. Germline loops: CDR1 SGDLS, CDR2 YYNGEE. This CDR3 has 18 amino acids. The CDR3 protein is CASSVEGQGRYSNQPQHF. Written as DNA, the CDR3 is TGTGCCAGCAGCGTAGAGGGACAGGGACGATATAGCAATCAGCCCCAGCATTTT.

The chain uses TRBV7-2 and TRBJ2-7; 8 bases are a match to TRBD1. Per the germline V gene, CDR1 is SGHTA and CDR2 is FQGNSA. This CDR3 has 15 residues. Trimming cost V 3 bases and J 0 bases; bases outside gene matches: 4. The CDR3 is CASSLSGTGSYEQYF. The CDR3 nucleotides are TGTGCCAGCAGCTTGTCCGGGACAGGCTCCTACGAGCAGTACTTC.

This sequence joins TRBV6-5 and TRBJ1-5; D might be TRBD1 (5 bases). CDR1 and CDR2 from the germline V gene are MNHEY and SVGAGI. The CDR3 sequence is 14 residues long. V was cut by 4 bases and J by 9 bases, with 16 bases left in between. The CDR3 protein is CASSSRTGGWPQHF. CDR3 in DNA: TGTGCCAGCAGTTCCCGGACGGGGGGTTGGCCCCAGCATTTT.

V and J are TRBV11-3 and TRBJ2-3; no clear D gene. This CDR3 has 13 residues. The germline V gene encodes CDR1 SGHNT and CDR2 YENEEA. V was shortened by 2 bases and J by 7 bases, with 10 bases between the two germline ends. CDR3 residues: CASSLNYRNTQYF. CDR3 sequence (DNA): TGTGCCAGCAGCTTAAACTACCGGAATACGCAGTATTTT. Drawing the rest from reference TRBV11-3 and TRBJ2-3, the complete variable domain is EAGVVQSPRYKIIEKKQPVAFWCNPISGHNTLYWYLQNLGQGPELLIRYENEEAVDDSQLPKDRFSAERLKGVDSTLKIQPAELGDSAVYLCASSLNYRNTQYFGPGTRLTVL.

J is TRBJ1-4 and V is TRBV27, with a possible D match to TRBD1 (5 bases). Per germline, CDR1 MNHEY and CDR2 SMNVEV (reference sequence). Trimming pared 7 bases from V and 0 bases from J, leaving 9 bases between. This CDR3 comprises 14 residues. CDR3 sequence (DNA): TGTGCCAGCAAACAGGCTGCAACTAATGAAAAACTGTTTTTT. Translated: CASKQAATNEKLFF.

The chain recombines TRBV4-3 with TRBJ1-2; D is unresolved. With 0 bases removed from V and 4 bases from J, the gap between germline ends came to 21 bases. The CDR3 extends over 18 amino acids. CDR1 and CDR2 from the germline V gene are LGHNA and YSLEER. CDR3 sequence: CASSQDHVRSGLTYGYTF. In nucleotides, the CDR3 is TGCGCCAGCAGCCAAGATCATGTAAGGAGCGGTCTTACCTATGGCTACACCTTC.

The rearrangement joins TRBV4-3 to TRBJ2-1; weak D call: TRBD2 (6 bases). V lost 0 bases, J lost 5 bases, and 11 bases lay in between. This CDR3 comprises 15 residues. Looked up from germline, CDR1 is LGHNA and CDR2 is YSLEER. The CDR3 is CASSQDPGLHNEQFF. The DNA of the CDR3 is TGCGCCAGCAGCCAAGATCCGGGACTTCACAATGAGCAGTTCTTC.